These 4 T cell receptor beta chains were all obtained from the same sample, sequenced in a study of early T cells in non-severe SARS-CoV-2 infection. Each CDR3 protein is one row after TCRdb ran MiXCR on the 5' RACE reads. This sample yields more than 75,000 distinct CDR3 sequences, of which roughly an eighth are seen a single time; 6% belongs to the top ten. The sample taken for sequencing was whole blood. The source of these receptors is an adult who was a healthcare worker with PCR-confirmed SARS-CoV-2 infection or an uninfected control (not recorded which).

This clonotype was observed many times. J is TRBJ1-1 and V is TRBV18, with D unclear. CDR1 KGHSH and CDR2 LQKENI come from the germline V gene. This CDR3 comprises 13 residues. Deletions cut 1 base from V and 1 base from J, with 4 bases between. CDR3 in amino acids: CASSPRQNTEAFF. CDR3 coding DNA: TGTGCCAGCTCACCACGGCAGAACACTGAAGCTTTCTTT. Looking up the rest from reference TRBV18 and TRBJ1-1 gives the full variable domain: NAGVMQNPRHLVRRRGQEARLRCSPMKGHSHVYWYRQLPEEGLKFMVYLQKENIIDESGMPKERFSAEFPKEGPSILRIQQVVRGDSAAYFCASSPRQNTEAFFGQGTRLTVV.

This clonotype was detected a few times. The genes are TRBV6-5 and TRBJ1-2; no definite D call. The V gene's germline CDR1 is MNHEY and CDR2 SVGAGI. Trimming cost V 4 bases and J 3 bases, with 12 bases left between them. This CDR3 contains 14 residues. CDR3 coding DNA: TGTGCCAGCAGTTCTCCAACGGGAGACTATGGCTACACCTTC. As protein: CASSSPTGDYGYTF.

This clonotype has ten or more counts. The gene calls are TRBV7-9 and TRBJ2-3; weak D call: TRBD2 (6 bases). From germline, CDR1 is SEHNR and CDR2 FQNEAQ (reference sequence). This CDR3 contains 13 residues. V lost 6 bases and J lost 5, with 12 bases in between. In DNA, the CDR3 is TGTGCCAGCAGACCGGGAGTCGTAGATACGCAGTATTTT. It codes for CASRPGVVDTQYF.

This clonotype was picked up a small number of times. The CDR3 bases are TGTGCCATCAGTCGGACAGGGGAGAACACTGAAGCTTTCTTT. Translating gives CAISRTGENTEAFF. The chain has TRBV10-3 and TRBJ1-1, with 9 bases aligning to TRBD1. V trimming: 5 bases; J trimming: 1 base; junction bases outside the gene matches: 2. Germline V lookup: CDR1 ENHRY, CDR2 SYGVKD. The CDR3 consists of 14 residues.